This section outlines one T cell receptor (beta chain) sequence together with its context. Its matching antigen is unknown. The CDR3 runs 17 residues. Per germline, CDR1 ENHRY and CDR2 SYGVKD. V was clipped by 10 bases and J by 1 base; unmatched bases: 11. In the PCR, 60 Vbeta and 13 Jbeta primers were used. Here immunoSEQ multiplex PCR was the method, and the copy in TCRdb shows in-frame clones only, minus some. The repertoire table contains about 58,000 clones. This sample stems from a study of cytomegalovirus exposure and HLA in healthy donors. Overall study findings and caveats: Earlier findings revealed that most TCR beta V segments proved productive either about 87% or about 30% of the time. Associated with HLA alleles at 0.05 false discovery rate in a later analysis were around 17,000 TCR beta sequences.

Input material: PBMCs. This receptor was obtained from a male donor in good health and CMV-seronegative. This chain joins TRBV10-3 and TRBJ2-1; TRBD2 matches at 12 bases. DNA for the CDR3: TGTGCCAGCAGAAACCCTAGCGGGGGGGAATCCTACAATGAGCAGTTCTTC. This codes for CASRNPSGGESYNEQFF.